This entry features one T cell receptor beta chain sequence. Its cognate antigen is unknown. These data originate in a study of cytomegalovirus exposure and HLA in healthy donors. Study information: Within the Caucasian-associated ancestry cluster were 81% of the roughly 430 genotyped donors.

The PCR had 60 Vbeta and 13 Jbeta primers. Data came from immunoSEQ multiplex PCR; TCRdb stores just in-frame clones and leaves some out. The sample lists fewer than 250,000 clones; around 78% were seen once. Findings and caveats of the study: Sequencing depth roughly uniform across donors was assumed in presence/absence analyses.

The sample comprised PBMCs. The origin of this receptor is a woman aged 25 to 39 in good health and CMV-seropositive.

Here the CDR3 DNA reads TGTGCCAGCAGCAAGGGACTTCCTAGCTCTGGAAACACCATATATTTT. Translated: CASSKGLPSSGNTIYF. The chain employs TRBV21-1 and TRBJ1-3. TRBV21-1 is marked as a pseudogene. This CDR3 has 16 residues.